The present entry profiles one T cell receptor (beta chain) with its context. No antigen is known for it. Per-nucleotide qualities are absent, and no much larger clonotype sits a single base away. Ficoll-Paque density gradient centrifugation was used to isolate PBMCs. Taken from the germline V gene (reference sequence), the CDR1 and CDR2 loops are MNHEY and SMNVEV. Cut back by 5 bases and 4 bases, the V and J ends lie 10 bases apart. The CDR3 holds 13 amino acids from the cysteine to the phenylalanine. The CDR3 DNA has 39 bases and is translated from base 1. These data originate in a study of T-cell memory formation after mild COVID-19 (dated by TCRdb to 2020 to 2022). For context, the study as a whole: TCR sequence clusters from the two donors were largely donor specific. Longitudinal TCRalpha and TCRbeta repertoire sequencing tracked T-cell clones expanding and contracting after mild COVID-19 in a couple of donors. The cohort was made up of two young adult volunteers, one female and one male, who were previously healthy.

TCRdb names Illumina NovaSeq 6000 as the instrument used. cDNA libraries for TCRalpha and TCRbeta were prepared by 5'RACE using constant-segment primers, with sample barcodes and unique molecular identifiers added. RNA was extracted from every sample with Trizol reagent. Amplification of the libraries took two PCR steps, and the second step added a second sample barcode plus Illumina TruSeq adapters. The libraries were sequenced on an Illumina NovaSeq using 2 x 150 bp paired-end reads. Regarding the original processing steps: Reads were demultiplexed and collapsed into UMI-guided consensus sequences with migec v1.2.7. With mixcr v2.1.11, UMI consensuses were aligned to TRA and TRB V and J templates and assembled into clonotypes. A clonotype was counted as expanded or contracted only when both edgeR and NoisET called the clonotype significant, with the noise models trained on biological replicates. For edgeR calls, the cutoffs were a false discovery rate-adjusted p below 0.01 and a log2 fold-change threshold of 1. PCA with hierarchical clustering of max-normalized trajectories of the 1000 most abundant clonotypes was used as exploratory dynamics analysis. Separately sequenced CD4+ and CD8+ repertoires were used to assign the CD4 or CD8 phenotype of responding clones. TCRdb reprocessed the public reads (quality trimming at Q25 with fastp, clone calling with MiXCR) and kept in-frame beta chains. Each record represents a unique CDR3 protein, reported with the most common genes and DNA among its rows. These V and J calls rely on TCRdb rather than the paper's analysis. The sample includes a few hundred thousand distinct CDR3 sequences, with roughly 25% observed a single time. Under 15% of the sample rests with the top ten.

On the study overall, not on this receptor specifically: The second-wave clones that peaked on day 37 were not confirmed to be SARS-CoV-2 specific. Contracting CD4+ clones appeared mostly in the CM and EM memory subsets, whereas CD8+ clones were enriched in EMRA. The study included only a couple of mild cases, and larger cohorts that include severe cases with pre-infection samples were judged to be necessary. Some responding clones were detected in pre-infection memory, which suggested that pre-existing cross-reactive memory T cells had joined the SARS-CoV-2 response. Clones that contracted from day 15 to 85 showed balanced CD4/CD8 phenotypes, whereas a second wave of clones that expanded from day 15 to 37 leaned towards CD4+.

Sequenced material: PBMCs or a T cell subset sorted from them (not recorded which). This sequence uses TRBV27 and TRBJ2-3, and perhaps TRBD2 as D gene, on 5 matching bases. The clonotype comes from an adult woman who had mild COVID-19 (a few samples of this study predate the infection). The sample titles of this study are shuffled in the database, so cell type and time point are left out; the donor was told from shared clones. The CDR3 corresponds to CASSASGSDTQYF. The DNA reads TGTGCCAGCAGTGCCTCGGGGTCAGATACGCAGTATTTT.